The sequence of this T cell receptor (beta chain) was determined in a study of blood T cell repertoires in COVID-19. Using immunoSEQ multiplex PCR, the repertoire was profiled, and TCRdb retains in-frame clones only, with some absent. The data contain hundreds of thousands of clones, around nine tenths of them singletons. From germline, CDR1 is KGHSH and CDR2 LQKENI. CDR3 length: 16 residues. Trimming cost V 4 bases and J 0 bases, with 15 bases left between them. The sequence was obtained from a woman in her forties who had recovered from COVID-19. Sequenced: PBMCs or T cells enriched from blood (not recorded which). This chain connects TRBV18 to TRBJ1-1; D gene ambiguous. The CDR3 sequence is CASSRSGLHMNTEAFF. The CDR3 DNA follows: TGTGCCAGCTCACGGTCAGGCCTACACATGAACACTGAAGCTTTCTTT.